This TCR beta chain was found in a study of T cell repertoires in cytomegalovirus infection. The overall study: Public TCR beta signatures were indicative of both CMV infection and a matching HLA type. The study's findings and limits: The study identified carriers of CMV plus the relevant HLA from cumulative public TCR beta family frequency.

TCRdb independently ran MiXCR on the reads; one entry per CDR3 protein. The profile shows 900,000 to 950,000 distinct CDR3 sequences, about a third of them singletons. This clonotype was seen a single time. No antigen is known for it. The CDR3 contains 15 residues. Germline CDR1 and CDR2: LGHNA and YNFKEQ. Deletions cut 0 bases from V and 3 bases from J, with 12 bases between. The chain has TRBV4-2 and TRBJ2-7; possible D gene TRBD1, 5 bases. The specimen comprised cultured CD8+ T cells from PBMCs, sampled from culture after CMV antigen stimulation. This receptor was obtained from a human donor in good health (CMV status not recorded). Some clones in this sample may be carry-over from other donors' samples. The CDR3 protein is CASSQERQLYYEQYF. DNA for the CDR3: TGTGCCAGCAGCCAAGAGAGACAGTTATACTACGAGCAGTACTTC.